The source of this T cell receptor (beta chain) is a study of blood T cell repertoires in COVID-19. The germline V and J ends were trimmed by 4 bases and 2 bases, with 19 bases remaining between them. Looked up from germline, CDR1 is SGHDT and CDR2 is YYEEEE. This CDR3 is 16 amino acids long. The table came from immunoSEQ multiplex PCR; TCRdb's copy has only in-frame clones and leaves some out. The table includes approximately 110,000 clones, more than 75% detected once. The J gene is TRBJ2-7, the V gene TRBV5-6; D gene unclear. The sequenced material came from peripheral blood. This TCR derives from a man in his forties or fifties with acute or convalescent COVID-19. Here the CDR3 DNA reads TGTGCCAGCAGCCGCCACCTTTTAACTTCCACCTACGAGCAGTACTTC. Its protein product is CASSRHLLTSTYEQYF.